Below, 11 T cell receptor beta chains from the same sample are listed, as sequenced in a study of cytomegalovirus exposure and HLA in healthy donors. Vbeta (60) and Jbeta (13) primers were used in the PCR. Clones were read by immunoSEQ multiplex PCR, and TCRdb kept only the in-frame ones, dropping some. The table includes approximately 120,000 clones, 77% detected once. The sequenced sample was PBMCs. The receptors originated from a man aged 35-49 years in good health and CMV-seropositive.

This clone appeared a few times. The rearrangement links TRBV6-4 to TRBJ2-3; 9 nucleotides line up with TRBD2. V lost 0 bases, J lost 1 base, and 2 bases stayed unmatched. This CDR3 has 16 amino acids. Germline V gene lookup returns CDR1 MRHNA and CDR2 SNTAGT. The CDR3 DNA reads TGTGCCAGCAGTGACTCTCCTAGCGGGGGCACAGATACGCAGTATTTT. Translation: CASSDSPSGGTDTQYF.

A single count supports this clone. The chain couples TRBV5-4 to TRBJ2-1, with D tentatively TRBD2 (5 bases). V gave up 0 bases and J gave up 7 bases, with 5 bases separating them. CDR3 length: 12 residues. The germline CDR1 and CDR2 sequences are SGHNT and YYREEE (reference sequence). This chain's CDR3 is CASSLGRNEQFF. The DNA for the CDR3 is TGTGCCAGCAGCTTGGGGAGGAATGAGCAGTTCTTC.

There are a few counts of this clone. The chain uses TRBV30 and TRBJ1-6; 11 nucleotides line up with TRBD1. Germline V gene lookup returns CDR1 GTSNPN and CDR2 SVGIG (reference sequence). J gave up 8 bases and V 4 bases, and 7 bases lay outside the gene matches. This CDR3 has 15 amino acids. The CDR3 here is CAWTTRTGGDSPLHF. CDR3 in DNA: TGTGCCTGGACCACGAGGACAGGGGGCGATTCACCCCTCCACTTT.

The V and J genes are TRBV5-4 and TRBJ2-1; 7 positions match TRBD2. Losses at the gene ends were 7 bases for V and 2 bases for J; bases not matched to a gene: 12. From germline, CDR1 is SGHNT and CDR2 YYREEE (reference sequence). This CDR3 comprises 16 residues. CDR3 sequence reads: CASSRTPLAPYNEQFF. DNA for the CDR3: TGTGCCAGCTCCCGGACCCCACTAGCGCCCTACAATGAGCAGTTCTTC.

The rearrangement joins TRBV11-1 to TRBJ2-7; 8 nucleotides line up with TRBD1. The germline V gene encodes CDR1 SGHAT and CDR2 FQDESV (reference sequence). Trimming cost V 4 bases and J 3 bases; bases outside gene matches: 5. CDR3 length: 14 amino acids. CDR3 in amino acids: CASSSGQGFYEQYF. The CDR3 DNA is TGTGCCAGCAGCTCAGGACAGGGATTCTACGAGCAGTACTTC.

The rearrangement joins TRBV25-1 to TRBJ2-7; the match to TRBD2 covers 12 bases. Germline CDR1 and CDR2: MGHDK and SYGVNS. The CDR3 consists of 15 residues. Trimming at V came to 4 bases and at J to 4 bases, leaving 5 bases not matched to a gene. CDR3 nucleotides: TGTGCCAGCAGTGCCCCGGGACTAGCGGGTTACGAGCAGTACTTC. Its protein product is CASSAPGLAGYEQYF.

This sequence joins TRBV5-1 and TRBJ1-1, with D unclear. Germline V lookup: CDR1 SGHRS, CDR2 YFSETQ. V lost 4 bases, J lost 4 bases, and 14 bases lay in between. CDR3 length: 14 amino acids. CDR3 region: CASSGNTGTTEAFF. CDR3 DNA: TGCGCCAGCAGCGGAAATACGGGTACCACTGAAGCTTTCTTT.

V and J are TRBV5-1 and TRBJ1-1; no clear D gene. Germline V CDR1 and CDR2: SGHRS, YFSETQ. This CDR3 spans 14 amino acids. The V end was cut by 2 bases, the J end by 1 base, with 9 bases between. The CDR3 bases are TGCGCCAGCAGCTTCGGGGATGGGAACACTGAAGCTTTCTTT. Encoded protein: CASSFGDGNTEAFF.

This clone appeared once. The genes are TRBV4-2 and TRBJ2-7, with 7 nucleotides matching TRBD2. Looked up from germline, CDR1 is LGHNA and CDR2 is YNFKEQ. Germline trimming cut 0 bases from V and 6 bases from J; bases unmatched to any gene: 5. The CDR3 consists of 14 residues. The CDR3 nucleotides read TGTGCCAGCAGCCAAGACACTAGCGTCCCCGAGCAGTACTTC. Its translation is CASSQDTSVPEQYF.

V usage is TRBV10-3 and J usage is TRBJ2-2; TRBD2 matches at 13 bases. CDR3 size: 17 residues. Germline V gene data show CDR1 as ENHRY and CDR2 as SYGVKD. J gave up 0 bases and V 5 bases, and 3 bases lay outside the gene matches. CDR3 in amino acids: CAISRLAGGSNTGELFF. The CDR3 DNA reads TGTGCCATCAGTCGACTAGCGGGGGGCTCGAACACCGGGGAGCTGTTTTTT.

Written as DNA, the CDR3 is TGCGCCAGCAGCTTGGGTAGCGGTCCTAGCACAGATACGCAGTATTTT. It translates to CASSLGSGPSTDTQYF. The chain is built from TRBV5-1 and TRBJ2-3; tentative D call: TRBD2 (6 bases). Germline V gene data show CDR1 as SGHRS and CDR2 as YFSETQ. The CDR3 contains 16 residues. Trimming took 0 bases from V and 0 from J, leaving 11 bases between them.